The TCR beta chain under discussion was sequenced for a study of CD8 T cells in Susac syndrome. The CD8+ and CD4+ T cells were isolated magnetically using a negative isolation approach, whereas the TEMRA cells were enriched by FACS. V gave up 7 bases and J gave up 2 bases; unmatched junction bases: 24. Germline V lookup: CDR1 SQVTM, CDR2 ANQGSEA. This CDR3 has 19 amino acids. Reverse transcription of about 0.45 to 1 ug RNA was performed with random hexamers. MiXCR, run by TCRdb on the immunoSEQ multiplex PCR reads, gives a single entry per CDR3 protein. The sample contains around 150,000 distinct CDR3 sequences, approximately 95% of which appear only once.

The chain is built from TRBV29-1 and TRBJ2-3; 7 positions match TRBD2. Sequences were obtained from CD4+ T cells from PBMCs. This clonotype was sampled from a human donor with multiple sclerosis. CDR3 in DNA: TGCAGCGCTACAGCGGGACGGGTCCCAACTACACTTACCACAGATACGCAGTATTTT. It codes for CSATAGRVPTTLTTDTQYF.